This TCR beta chain was captured in a study of T cells expressing NK-cell markers. The wider study: Seropositivity for HCMV was found in seven of the eight sequenced donors, with one seronegative. Study observations and caveats: Expanded NKG2C+ T cell clones were not confirmed as HCMV-specific. In several donors, these clonotypes also led the CD3+CD56-NKG2C+ fraction.

To note about this clonotype: Its target is not known.

CDR3 length: 13 residues. Germline CDR1 is SEHNR and CDR2 is FQNEAQ (reference sequence). A 5'RACE template switching approach incorporating UMIs was used to make TCR beta cDNA. TCRdb reprocessed the 5' RACE reads and stores each CDR3 protein as one record, lacking DNA. This sample contains 400,000 or so distinct CDR3 sequences. The receptor was isolated from a woman in her fifties or sixties in good health. The rearrangement links TRBV7-9 to TRBJ1-5; TCRdb calls TRBD1, which cannot be checked without DNA. Sequencing input: blood T cells: a sorted CD56 or NKG2C T cell subset, CD4+ or CD8+ T cells, or bulk PBMC T cells (not recorded which). The CDR3: CASHAGAGQPQHF.